This T cell receptor (beta chain) was sequenced during a study of cytomegalovirus exposure and HLA in healthy donors. The PCR had 60 Vbeta and 13 Jbeta primers. Generated by immunoSEQ multiplex PCR, the TCRdb table keeps only in-frame clones and is missing some. The sample holds 90,000 to 120,000 clones, around 77% seen once. With respect to this clone: The junction and the germline gene differ at one end; a read error may be behind it.

The CDR3 runs 14 residues. Germline V CDR1 and CDR2: MDHEN, SYDVKM. This clonotype was obtained from a male donor in good health and CMV-seronegative. The V and J genes are TRBV28 and TRBJ1-1; TRBD1 agrees at 10 bases. Sequenced input: PBMCs. Here the CDR3 DNA reads TGTACCAGCACCCGACAGGGGGCAGGTCCTGAAGCTTTCTTT. Encoded protein: CTSTRQGAGPEAFF.